Listed below are T cell receptor beta chains from one sample, sequenced in a study of beta chain features in type 1 diabetes. Clones were sequenced by immunoSEQ multiplex PCR, and TCRdb holds only the in-frame ones, with some missing. Found here are some 350,000 clones, 13% of them singletons; the top ten hold about 0.016%. The sequenced sample consisted of naive CD4+ T cells from blood. The receptors here all came from a woman younger than 30 with type 1 diabetes. CDR3s include the opening cysteine and the closing phenylalanine or tryptophan. A D gene is named only where the DNA matches it firmly. Some rows mark clone size as missing; the rest say once, few, many or name a class of expanded clone.

V	J	D	size	DNA	CDR3
TRBV6-6	TRBJ2-5	TRBD2	few	TGTGCCAGCAGACCCACACTAGCGGCACAAGAGACCCAGTACTTC	CASRPTLAAQETQYF
TRBV28	TRBJ2-7	TRBD1	few	TGTGCCAGCACCCCGGACAGGGTCCACGAGCAGTACTTC	CASTPDRVHEQYF
TRBV28	TRBJ2-5	TRBD2	.	TGTGCCAGCAGTAAACCGCGGGGGGCGAGGGAGACCCAGTACTTC	CASSKPRGARETQYF
TRBV5-4	TRBJ2-2	.	.	TGTGCCAGCAGCTTGGACGTCGGGGTGGTCACCGGGGAGCTGTTTTTT	CASSLDVGVVTGELFF
TRBV6-5	TRBJ2-2	.	few	TGTGCCAGCAGTTACCCCCGGGGAGGGAACACCGGGGAGCTGTTTTTT	CASSYPRGGNTGELFF
TRBV27	TRBJ2-3	TRBD2	.	TGTGCCAGCAGTCCTCGGGCCTTAGCGGGAGATACGCAGTATTTT	CASSPRALAGDTQYF
TRBV2	TRBJ2-2	.	.	TGTGCCAGCAGTGAAGAAAACACTAGCTCCGGGGAGCTGTTTTTT	CASSEENTSSGELFF
TRBV29-1	TRBJ2-3	.	few	TGCAGCGTTGTTTGGGGTCGTCTAGCCGATACCCCGCAGTATTTT	CSVVWGRLADTPQYF
TRBV6-6	TRBJ2-1	TRBD1	.	TGTGCCAGCAGTCGACAGGGAAGCCTGAATGAGCAGTTCTTC	CASSRQGSLNEQFF
TRBV5-1	TRBJ2-3	.	.	TGCGCCAGCAGCTTGGTGTCAGGGATAGACACAGATACGCAGTATTTT	CASSLVSGIDTDTQYF